Here is one TCR beta chain with its context. With a much larger clone just one base away, this may be a read error. Constant-region reverse primers amplified full-length variable regions, followed by semi-nested Nested Universal Primer A PCR. TCRdb processed the 5' RACE reads anew with MiXCR; each CDR3 protein has one entry. The sample carries around 30,000 distinct CDR3 sequences, more than 20% recorded once. The CDR3 extends over 14 amino acids. Treg sorting used a CD4+CD25+CD127-/low gate. The material sequenced was tumor-infiltrating Tregs sorted from the breast tumor. The chain couples TRBV12-3 or TRBV12-4 to TRBJ1-1; tentatively, D is TRBD1 (5 bases). This TCR derives from a female donor with breast cancer. This CDR3 is CASSFNRRNTEALF. The DNA for the CDR3 is TGTGCCAGCAGTTTCAACAGGAGGAACACTGAAGCTCTCTTT.